The 14 T cell receptor beta chains below were found in one sample sequenced in a study of cytomegalovirus exposure and HLA in healthy donors. Amplification used 60 Vbeta primers and 13 Jbeta primers. TCRdb's copy holds only in-frame clones and misses some; the assay was immunoSEQ multiplex PCR. Of fewer than 80,000 clones listed, more than 60% are singletons. Sequencing used PBMCs. The source of these receptors is a woman in her 40s in good health and CMV-seropositive.

V and J are TRBV4-1 and TRBJ2-1; TRBD1 agrees at 9 bases. J gave up 9 bases and V 0 bases, and 3 bases lay outside the gene matches. CDR1 is MGHRA, CDR2 YSYEKL, per germline. The CDR3 loop spans 14 amino acids. CDR3: CASSQETGGGEQFF. CDR3 bases: TGCGCCAGCAGCCAAGAAACAGGGGGCGGTGAGCAGTTCTTC.

The chain links TRBV7-6 to TRBJ1-1; D not resolved. Germline lookup yields CDR1 SGHVS and CDR2 FNYEAQ. The length of the CDR3 is 13 residues. V was clipped by 8 bases and J by 0 bases, with 10 bases between them. Written as DNA, the CDR3 is TGTGCCAGCGGGCCGAGAATGAACACTGAAGCTTTCTTT. This gives the protein CASGPRMNTEAFF.

Worth noting for this clone: Sequence at one end of the junction differs from germline and may be a read error. The CDR3 protein is CASSPRDRGSHEQYF. In nucleotides, the CDR3 is TGTGCCAGCTCACCCCGGGACAGGGGCTCCCACGAGCAGTACTTC. The chain has TRBV18 and TRBJ2-7; TRBD1 aligns across 10 bases. The length of the CDR3 is 15 residues. Germline CDR1 KGHSH, CDR2 LQKENI.

This rearrangement joins TRBV19 to TRBJ1-5; tentatively, D is TRBD1 (6 bases). V lost 5 bases to trimming and J lost 2 bases, with 19 bases between them. The CDR3 extends over 17 amino acids. Germline lookup yields CDR1 LNHDA and CDR2 SQIVND (reference sequence). In DNA, the CDR3 is TGTGCCAGTAGTTCGGACAGAAACCTTCTAGGCAATCAGCCCCAGCATTTT. Translated: CASSSDRNLLGNQPQHF. The variable domain in full, completed from reference TRBV19 and TRBJ1-5, reads DGGITQSPKYLFRKEGQNVTLSCEQNLNHDAMYWYRQDPGQGLRLIYYSQIVNDFQKGDIAEGYSVSREKKESFPLTVTSAQKNPTAFYLCASSSDRNLLGNQPQHFGDGTRLSIL.

This clone has just a few counts. This chain links TRBV18 with TRBJ2-4; D not resolved. The germline V and J ends were trimmed by 2 bases and 0 bases, with 5 bases remaining between them. The germline CDR1 and CDR2 sequences are KGHSH and LQKENI. This CDR3 is 14 amino acids long. The CDR3 DNA follows: TGTGCCAGCTCACCAATCCTAGCCAAAAACATTCAGTACTTC. Its translation: CASSPILAKNIQYF.

V and J are TRBV4-3 and TRBJ2-3, with D unclear. Trimming cost V 0 bases and J 7 bases, with 14 bases left between them. The CDR3 runs 15 residues. Per the germline V gene, CDR1 is LGHNA and CDR2 is YSLEER. The CDR3 sequence is CASSQDHYATNTQYF. The CDR3 DNA reads as TGCGCCAGCAGCCAAGATCATTACGCGACAAATACGCAGTATTTT.

J is TRBJ2-7 and V is TRBV5-4; 9 nucleotides match TRBD2. Trimming removed 4 bases from V and 4 bases from J; junction bases left unmatched: 9. In germline, CDR1 is SGHNT, CDR2 YYREEE (reference sequence). CDR3 size: 15 residues. The CDR3 DNA is TGTGCCAGCAGCCCCCCATTAGCGGGGGCTTACGAGCAGTACTTC. Translated: CASSPPLAGAYEQYF.

V usage is TRBV29-1 and J usage is TRBJ2-7, with 10 nucleotides matching TRBD1. The CDR3 consists of 16 residues. Germline-derived CDR1 and CDR2 are SQVTM and ANQGSEA. The J segment lost 7 bases and the V segment lost 7 bases, leaving 19 bases of the junction unmatched. The CDR3 reads CSDNLLGGQGSSEQYF. CDR3 DNA: TGCAGCGACAACCTCTTGGGGGGACAGGGGTCGTCGGAGCAGTACTTC.

The genes are TRBV6-1 and TRBJ2-3; 12 nucleotides agree with TRBD2. CDR1 and CDR2 (germline): MNHNS, SASEGT. CDR3 length: 16 residues. V was clipped by 4 bases and J by 5 bases; unmatched bases: 7. DNA of the CDR3: TGTGCCAGCAGTGCCCTAGCGGGGGGGCTTGTAGATACGCAGTATTTT. It codes for CASSALAGGLVDTQYF.

The chain couples TRBV18 to TRBJ2-1; 8 bases align to TRBD2. CDR1 and CDR2 from the germline V gene are KGHSH and LQKENI. There are 17 residues in the CDR3. V was clipped by 3 bases and J by 4 bases; unmatched bases: 11. In DNA, the CDR3 is TGTGCCAGCTCACCTTCCCCAGCGGGGGCGGAGTACAATGAGCAGTTCTTC. Amino acid sequence: CASSPSPAGAEYNEQFF. The whole variable domain, remainder taken from reference TRBV18 and TRBJ2-1, is NAGVMQNPRHLVRRRGQEARLRCSPMKGHSHVYWYRQLPEEGLKFMVYLQKENIIDESGMPKERFSAEFPKEGPSILRIQQVVRGDSAAYFCASSPSPAGAEYNEQFFGPGTRLTVL.

The J gene is TRBJ2-7, the V gene TRBV5-8; possibly TRBD1 for D (6 bases). The CDR3 has 15 residues. Trimming stripped 4 bases from V and 3 bases from J, with 17 bases between. Germline CDR1 and CDR2: SGHTS and YDEGEE. DNA for the CDR3: TGTGCCAGCAGCCAGAGCTGGGACATACTCTACGAGCAGTACTTC. Translated: CASSQSWDILYEQYF.

The chain links TRBV14 to TRBJ2-7; 7 nucleotides agree with TRBD1. The CDR3 sequence is 13 residues long. The V segment lost 1 base and the J segment 6 bases; nucleotides outside the gene matches: 3. The germline V gene has CDR1 SGHDN and CDR2 FVKESK. The DNA of the CDR3 is TGTGCCAGCAGCCAAGGCCAGGGGGTCGAGCAGTACTTC. Amino acids: CASSQGQGVEQYF.

The rearrangement uses TRBV4-3 and TRBJ2-3; possible D gene TRBD2, 5 bases. The germline gives CDR1 LGHNA, CDR2 YSLEER. The V gene lost 0 bases and the J gene lost 1 base, with 8 bases spanning the gap. The CDR3 runs to 15 residues. This chain's CDR3 is CASSQEWRGTDTQYF. As DNA, the CDR3 is TGCGCCAGCAGCCAAGAGTGGCGGGGCACAGATACGCAGTATTTT.

V usage is TRBV19 and J usage is TRBJ1-4; 9 bases match TRBD1. Germline loops: CDR1 LNHDA, CDR2 SQIVND (reference sequence). Unmatched junction bases numbered 2, after V lost 3 bases and J lost 12 bases. This CDR3 region has 12 residues. CDR3 sequence: CASSITGGELFF. The CDR3 bases are TGTGCCAGTAGTATCACAGGGGGCGAACTGTTTTTT.